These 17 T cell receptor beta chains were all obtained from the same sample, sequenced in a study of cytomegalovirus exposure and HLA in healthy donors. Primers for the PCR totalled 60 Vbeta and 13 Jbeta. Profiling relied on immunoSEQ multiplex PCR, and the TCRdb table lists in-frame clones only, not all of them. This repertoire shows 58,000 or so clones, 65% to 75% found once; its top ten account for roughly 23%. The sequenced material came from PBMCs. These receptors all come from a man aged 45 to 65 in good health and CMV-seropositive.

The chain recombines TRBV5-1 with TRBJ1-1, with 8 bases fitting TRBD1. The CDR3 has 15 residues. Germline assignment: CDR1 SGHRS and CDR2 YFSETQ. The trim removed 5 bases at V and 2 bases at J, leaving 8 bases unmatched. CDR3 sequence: CASRGTGSANTEAFF. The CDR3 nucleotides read TGCGCCAGCAGGGGGACAGGTTCAGCTAACACTGAAGCTTTCTTT.

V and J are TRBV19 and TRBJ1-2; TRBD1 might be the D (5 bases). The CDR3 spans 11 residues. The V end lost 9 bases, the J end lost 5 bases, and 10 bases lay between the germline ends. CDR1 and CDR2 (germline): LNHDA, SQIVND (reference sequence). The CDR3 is CASRVRYGYTF. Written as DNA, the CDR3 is TGTGCCAGCAGGGTCCGGTATGGCTACACCTTC. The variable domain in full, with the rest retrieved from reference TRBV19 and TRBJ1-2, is DGGITQSPKYLFRKEGQNVTLSCEQNLNHDAMYWYRQDPGQGLRLIYYSQIVNDFQKGDIAEGYSVSREKKESFPLTVTSAQKNPTAFYLCASRVRYGYTFGSGTRLTVV.

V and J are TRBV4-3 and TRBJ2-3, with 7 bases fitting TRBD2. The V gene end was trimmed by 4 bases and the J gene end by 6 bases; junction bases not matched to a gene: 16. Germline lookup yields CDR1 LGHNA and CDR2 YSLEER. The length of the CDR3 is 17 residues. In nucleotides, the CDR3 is TGCGCCAGCAGCCCCGCATTGGCTAGCGGTAACCGGGATACGCAGTATTTT. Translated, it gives CASSPALASGNRDTQYF.

CDR3 in DNA: TGTGCCAGCAGTTCCCCCGGGACAGGGGGCTCCGAGCAGTACTTC. It is translated as CASSSPGTGGSEQYF. The chain couples TRBV28 to TRBJ2-7, with TRBD1 matching over 12 bases. After removal of 4 bases from V and 6 bases from J, the junction contained 7 bases not matched to a gene. The germline gives CDR1 MDHEN, CDR2 SYDVKM. The CDR3 sequence is 15 residues long. Full variable domain (remainder filled in from reference TRBV28 and TRBJ2-7): DVKVTQSSRYLVKRTGEKVFLECVQDMDHENMFWYRQDPGLGLRLIYFSYDVKMKEKGDIPEGYSVSREKKERFSLILESASTNQTSMYLCASSSPGTGGSEQYFGPGTRLTVT.

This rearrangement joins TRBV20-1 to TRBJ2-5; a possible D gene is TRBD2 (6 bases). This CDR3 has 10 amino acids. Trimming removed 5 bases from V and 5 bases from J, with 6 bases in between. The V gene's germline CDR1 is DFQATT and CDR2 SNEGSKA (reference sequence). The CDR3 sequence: CSARGETQYF. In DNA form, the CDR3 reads TGCAGTGCTCGGGGGGAGACCCAGTACTTC.

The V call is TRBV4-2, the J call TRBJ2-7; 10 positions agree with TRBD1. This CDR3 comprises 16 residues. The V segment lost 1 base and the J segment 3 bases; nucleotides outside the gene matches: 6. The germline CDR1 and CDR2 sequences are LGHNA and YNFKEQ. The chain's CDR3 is CASSQGGGDRGYEQYF. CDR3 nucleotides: TGTGCCAGCAGCCAAGGGGGTGGGGACAGGGGCTACGAGCAGTACTTC.

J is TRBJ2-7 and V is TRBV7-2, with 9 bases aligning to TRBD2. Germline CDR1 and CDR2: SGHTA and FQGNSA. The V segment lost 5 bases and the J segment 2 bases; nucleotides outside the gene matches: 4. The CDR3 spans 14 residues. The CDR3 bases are TGTGCCAGCAGCGTGGGACTAGCTCCCTACGAGCAGTACTTC. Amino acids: CASSVGLAPYEQYF.

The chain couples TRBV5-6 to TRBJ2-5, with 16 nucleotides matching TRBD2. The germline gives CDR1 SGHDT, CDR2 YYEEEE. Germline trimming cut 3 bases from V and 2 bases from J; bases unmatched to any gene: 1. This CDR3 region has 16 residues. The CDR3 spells CASSWGLAGGQETQYF. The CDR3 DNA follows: TGTGCCAGCAGCTGGGGACTAGCGGGGGGGCAAGAGACCCAGTACTTC.

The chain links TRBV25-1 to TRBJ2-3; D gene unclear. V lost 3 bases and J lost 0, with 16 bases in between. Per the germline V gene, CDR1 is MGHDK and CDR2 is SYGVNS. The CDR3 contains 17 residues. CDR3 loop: CASSDPGWAGSTDTQYF. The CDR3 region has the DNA TGTGCCAGCAGTGACCCTGGATGGGCAGGTAGCACAGATACGCAGTATTTT. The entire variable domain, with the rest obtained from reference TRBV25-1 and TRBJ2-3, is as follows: EADIYQTPRYLVIGTGKKITLECSQTMGHDKMYWYQQDPGMELHLIHYSYGVNSTEKGDLSSESTVSRIRTEHFPLTLESARPSHTSQYLCASSDPGWAGSTDTQYFGPGTRLTVL.

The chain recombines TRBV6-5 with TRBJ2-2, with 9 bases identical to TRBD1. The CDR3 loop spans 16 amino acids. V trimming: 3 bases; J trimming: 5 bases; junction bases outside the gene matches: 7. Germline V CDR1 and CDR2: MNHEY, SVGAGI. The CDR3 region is CASSYGDRGTTGELFF. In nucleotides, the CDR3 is TGTGCCAGCAGTTATGGAGACAGGGGGACGACCGGGGAGCTGTTTTTT.

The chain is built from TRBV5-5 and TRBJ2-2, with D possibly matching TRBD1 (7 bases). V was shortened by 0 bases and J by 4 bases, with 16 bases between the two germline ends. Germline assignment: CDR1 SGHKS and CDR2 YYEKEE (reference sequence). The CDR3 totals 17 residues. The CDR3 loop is CASSLVGGTAVTGELFF. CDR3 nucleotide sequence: TGTGCCAGCAGCTTGGTCGGCGGGACAGCGGTCACCGGGGAGCTGTTTTTT. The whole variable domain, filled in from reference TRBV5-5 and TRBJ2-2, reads DAGVTQSPTHLIKTRGQQVTLRCSPISGHKSVSWYQQVLGQGPQFIFQYYEKEERGRGNFPDRFSARQFPNYSSELNVNALLLGDSALYLCASSLVGGTAVTGELFFGEGSRLTVL.

The CDR3 reads CASSEGQWSNQPQHF. The CDR3 bases are TGTGCCAGCAGTGAAGGACAGTGGAGCAATCAGCCCCAGCATTTT. The chain combines TRBV25-1 with TRBJ1-5; tentative D call: TRBD1 (6 bases). The CDR3 loop spans 15 amino acids. Germline values: CDR1 MGHDK, CDR2 SYGVNS. V was trimmed by 2 bases and J by 1 base, leaving 9 bases between them.

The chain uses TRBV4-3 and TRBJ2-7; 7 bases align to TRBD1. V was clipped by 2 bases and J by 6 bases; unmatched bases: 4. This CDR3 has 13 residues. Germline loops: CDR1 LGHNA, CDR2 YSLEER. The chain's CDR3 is CASSQTGASEQYF. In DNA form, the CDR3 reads TGCGCCAGCAGCCAAACAGGGGCCTCCGAGCAGTACTTC.

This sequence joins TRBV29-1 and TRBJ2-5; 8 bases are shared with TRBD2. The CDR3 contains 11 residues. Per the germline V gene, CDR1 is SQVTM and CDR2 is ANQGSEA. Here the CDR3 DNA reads TGCAGTTCGGGGGGGCCGGAGACCCAGTACTTC. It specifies CSSGGPETQYF.

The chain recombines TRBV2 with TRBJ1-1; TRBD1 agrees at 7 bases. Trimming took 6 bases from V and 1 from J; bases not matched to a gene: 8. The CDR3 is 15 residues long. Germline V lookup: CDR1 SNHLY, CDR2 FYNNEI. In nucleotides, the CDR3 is TGTGCCAGCAGCCCCCAACGGACAGGGAACACTGAAGCTTTCTTT. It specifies CASSPQRTGNTEAFF. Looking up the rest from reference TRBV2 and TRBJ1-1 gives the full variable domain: EPEVTQTPSHQVTQMGQEVILRCVPISNHLYFYWYRQILGQKVEFLVSFYNNEISEKSEIFDDQFSVERPDGSNFTLKIRSTKLEDSAMYFCASSPQRTGNTEAFFGQGTRLTVV.

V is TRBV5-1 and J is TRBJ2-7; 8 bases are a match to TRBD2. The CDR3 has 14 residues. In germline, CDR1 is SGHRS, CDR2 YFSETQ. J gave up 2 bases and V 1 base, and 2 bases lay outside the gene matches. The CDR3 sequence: CASSLTSGTYEQYF. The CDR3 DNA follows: TGCGCCAGCAGCTTGACTAGCGGAACCTACGAGCAGTACTTC.

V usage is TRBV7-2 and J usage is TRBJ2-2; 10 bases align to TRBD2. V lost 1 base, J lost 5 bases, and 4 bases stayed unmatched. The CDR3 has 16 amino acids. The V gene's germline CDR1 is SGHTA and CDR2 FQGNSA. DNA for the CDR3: TGTGCCAGCAGCTTAGGCTATAGCGGGAGGACCGGGGAGCTGTTTTTT. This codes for CASSLGYSGRTGELFF.